Following are 26 T cell receptor beta chains from one sample sequenced in a study of siplizumab effects on memory and regulatory T cells. TCRdb's copy holds only in-frame clones and misses some; the assay was immunoSEQ multiplex PCR. The repertoire holds around 100,000 clones, with about nine tenths as singletons. The specimen sequenced was CD4+ T cells sorted from blood. These receptors all stem from a human donor in good health.

This clone appeared once. This chain connects TRBV6-1 to TRBJ1-4; D gene unclear. The germline V gene encodes CDR1 MNHNS and CDR2 SASEGT. Trimming removed 3 bases at V and 10 bases at J, with 18 bases between. The length of the CDR3 is 15 residues. CDR3 nucleotides: TGTGCCAGCAGTGATCGTACTTACGGAGCAAGAAAACTGTTTTTT. Its protein is CASSDRTYGARKLFF.

This clone came up once. The chain is built from TRBV7-3 and TRBJ2-2; D may correspond to TRBD1 or TRBD2 (5 bases each). The CDR3 spans 15 residues. CDR1 SGHTA and CDR2 FQGTGA come from the germline V gene. Trimming cost V 1 base and J 3 bases, with 9 bases left between them. The chain's CDR3 is CASSLRGKDTGELFF. The CDR3, as DNA: TGTGCCAGCAGCTTAAGGGGGAAGGACACCGGGGAGCTGTTTTTT.

The sample holds one count of this clone. The genes are TRBV11-2 and TRBJ2-4, with a possible D match to TRBD1 (5 bases). This CDR3 has 17 amino acids. V lost 3 bases and J lost 0, with 15 bases in between. CDR1 and CDR2 (germline): SGHAT, FQNNGV. DNA of the CDR3: TGTGCCAGCAGCTTCACCTCAGGGTGGAGAGCCAAAAACATTCAGTACTTC. Protein sequence: CASSFTSGWRAKNIQYF. Combining the CDR3 with reference TRBV11-2 and TRBJ2-4 gives the whole variable domain EAGVAQSPRYKIIEKRQSVAFWCNPISGHATLYWYQQILGQGPKLLIQFQNNGVVDDSQLPKDRFSAERLKGVDSTLKIQPAKLEDSAVYLCASSFTSGWRAKNIQYFGAGTRLSVL.

The chain joins TRBV28 to TRBJ1-1; no definite D call. Germline CDR1 MDHEN, CDR2 SYDVKM. V lost 5 bases to trimming and J lost 0 bases, with 13 bases between them. CDR3 length: 15 residues. As DNA, the CDR3 is TGTGCCAGCAGTCCCTTGACGGTCATGAACACTGAAGCTTTCTTT. Amino acids: CASSPLTVMNTEAFF. Looking up the rest from reference TRBV28 and TRBJ1-1 gives the full variable domain: DVKVTQSSRYLVKRTGEKVFLECVQDMDHENMFWYRQDPGLGLRLIYFSYDVKMKEKGDIPEGYSVSREKKERFSLILESASTNQTSMYLCASSPLTVMNTEAFFGQGTRLTVV.

The chain joins TRBV6-5 to TRBJ2-7; 8 positions match TRBD1. There are 16 residues in the CDR3. The V and J ends lost 2 bases and 0 bases, in that order; junction bases with no gene match: 6. The germline CDR1 and CDR2 sequences are MNHEY and SVGAGI. Written as DNA, the CDR3 is TGTGCCAGCAGTTACCCCGACAGGGGCGCCTCCTACGAGCAGTACTTC. Translated, it gives CASSYPDRGASYEQYF.

This chain joins TRBV9 and TRBJ2-7, with D possibly matching TRBD1 (6 bases). Germline CDR1 and CDR2: SGDLS and YYNGEE. This CDR3 spans 13 amino acids. Between the trimmed V and J ends, which lost 4 bases and 6 bases, there was a span of 14 bases. CDR3 sequence: CASSTHAGVEQYF. Written as DNA, the CDR3 is TGTGCCAGCAGCACCCATGCAGGGGTCGAGCAGTACTTC. The complete variable domain, with remaining parts taken from reference TRBV9 and TRBJ2-7, reads DSGVTQTPKHLITATGQRVTLRCSPRSGDLSVYWYQQSLDQGLQFLIQYYNGEERAKGNILERFSAQQFPDLHSELNLSSLELGDSALYFCASSTHAGVEQYFGPGTRLTVT.

The V and J genes are TRBV30 and TRBJ1-4; D is undetermined. Germline V CDR1 and CDR2: GTSNPN, SVGIG (reference sequence). The CDR3 has 12 residues. Trimming took off 5 bases at V and 7 bases at J, with 11 bases between the two ends. CDR3 amino acids: CAWVHEGEKLFF. In nucleotides, the CDR3 is TGTGCCTGGGTCCACGAGGGTGAAAAACTGTTTTTT.

This clone was seen only a few times. The chain has TRBV2 and TRBJ1-6, with D possibly matching TRBD1 (5 bases). CDR3 length: 16 residues. V gave up 8 bases and J gave up 9 bases, with 23 bases separating them. Germline CDR1 and CDR2: SNHLY and FYNNEI. CDR3 in amino acids: CASGARVQTLASPLHF. Here the CDR3 DNA reads TGTGCCAGCGGGGCCAGGGTTCAGACGCTTGCTTCACCCCTCCACTTT.

The J gene is TRBJ2-3, the V gene TRBV7-9, with D hard to call. The germline CDR1 and CDR2 sequences are SEHNR and FQNEAQ (reference sequence). V was pared by 1 base and J by 3 bases, with 20 bases between. The CDR3 covers 18 residues. In DNA form, the CDR3 reads TGTGCCAGCAGCTTAGGGAAGCTGGTACGAAGGATTACAGATACGCAGTATTTT. Encoded protein: CASSLGKLVRRITDTQYF.

The J gene is TRBJ1-5, the V gene TRBV9; D is unclear. Looked up from germline, CDR1 is SGDLS and CDR2 is YYNGEE. The CDR3 is 14 residues long. The V and J ends lost 2 bases and 4 bases respectively, with 10 bases between them. CDR3 protein: CASSVDGINQPQHF. As DNA, the CDR3 is TGTGCCAGCAGCGTGGACGGAATTAATCAGCCCCAGCATTTT.

The chain links TRBV5-1 to TRBJ2-3; 9 nucleotides agree with TRBD1. The V segment lost 7 bases and the J segment 2 bases; nucleotides outside the gene matches: 11. Per germline, CDR1 SGHRS and CDR2 YFSETQ. The CDR3 spans 16 residues. Written as DNA, the CDR3 is TGCGCCAGCGCCCCTTCGGGACAGGGAGCCACAGATACGCAGTATTTT. Translating it yields CASAPSGQGATDTQYF.

The chain joins TRBV9 to TRBJ2-2, with 8 bases aligning to TRBD1. CDR1 is SGDLS and CDR2 is YYNGEE in the germline V gene. The CDR3 runs to 15 residues. After removal of 4 bases from V and 4 bases from J, the junction contained 6 bases not matched to a gene. CDR3 region: CASSRRTGSTGELFF. The CDR3 nucleotides read TGTGCCAGCAGCCGCCGGACAGGGTCCACCGGGGAGCTGTTTTTT.

The DNA for the CDR3 is TGTGCCAGCAGCGTCAGTGGTGGGCTAACAGATACGCAGTATTTT. Protein sequence: CASSVSGGLTDTQYF. V usage is TRBV9 and J usage is TRBJ2-3, with unresolved D. CDR1 and CDR2 from the germline V gene are SGDLS and YYNGEE. This CDR3 is built from 15 residues. The V gene lost 2 bases and the J gene lost 3 bases, with 13 bases spanning the gap.

This clone was observed once. V is TRBV28 and J is TRBJ1-2; D call uncertain. Between the trimmed V and J ends, which lost 6 bases and 8 bases, there was a span of 13 bases. The CDR3 covers 12 residues. Germline CDR1 reads MDHEN; CDR2 reads SYDVKM. CDR3 bases: TGTGCCAGCAGACCCCCCCGGGGAGGCTACACCTTC. Translated, it gives CASRPPRGGYTF.

The chain uses TRBV5-1 and TRBJ2-3; TRBD2 matches 8 bases. The CDR3 consists of 16 residues. Germline lookup yields CDR1 SGHRS and CDR2 YFSETQ. V lost 5 bases, J lost 2 bases, and 10 bases stayed unmatched. CDR3 region: CASRRVAGGITDTQYF. The DNA for the CDR3 is TGCGCCAGCAGAAGGGTGGCGGGGGGAATCACAGATACGCAGTATTTT.

This clone was detected only once. The V and J genes are TRBV14 and TRBJ1-2; 9 bases fit TRBD1. The trim removed 2 bases at V and 4 bases at J, leaving 5 bases unmatched. This CDR3 is 15 amino acids long. Per germline, CDR1 SGHDN and CDR2 FVKESK. The CDR3 sequence: CASSQTGGAGYGYTF. DNA for the CDR3: TGTGCCAGCAGCCAAACAGGGGGCGCTGGCTATGGCTACACCTTC.

This sequence joins TRBV14 and TRBJ2-2; the D gene is possibly TRBD1 (5 bases). Between the trimmed V and J ends, which lost 1 base and 4 bases, there was a span of 7 bases. The CDR3 totals 14 residues. The germline CDR1 and CDR2 sequences are SGHDN and FVKESK. The chain's CDR3 is CASSQVTVTGELFF. The CDR3 coding sequence is TGTGCCAGCAGCCAAGTGACAGTCACCGGGGAGCTGTTTTTT.

This chain connects TRBV5-1 to TRBJ1-1, with a tentative D call TRBD1 (6 bases). The CDR3 contains 17 residues. Looked up from germline, CDR1 is SGHRS and CDR2 is YFSETQ. Trimming left V 0 bases short and J 0 bases short, with 15 bases between. The DNA of the CDR3 is TGCGCCAGCAGCTTGGTTGGGGGGACAACCCTGAACACTGAAGCTTTCTTT. Translating it yields CASSLVGGTTLNTEAFF.

The chain combines TRBV2 with TRBJ2-5, with 9 positions matching TRBD2. This CDR3 has 15 amino acids. The ends lost 8 bases at V and 5 bases at J; junction bases unmatched: 12. Germline assignment: CDR1 SNHLY and CDR2 FYNNEI. The DNA for the CDR3 is TGTGCCAGCCTACCGGGACTAGCTGATGTGGAGACCCAGTACTTC. Residues: CASLPGLADVETQYF.

This sequence joins TRBV6-5 and TRBJ1-3; a possible D gene is TRBD1 (6 bases). The CDR3 is 13 residues long. Per the germline V gene, CDR1 is MNHEY and CDR2 is SVGAGI. The V end lost 6 bases, the J end lost 2 bases, and 8 bases lay between the germline ends. CDR3 in amino acids: CASSSGAGNTIYF. In DNA form, the CDR3 reads TGTGCCAGCAGCTCAGGGGCTGGAAACACCATATATTTT.

This sequence joins TRBV7-2 and TRBJ2-1; a possible D gene is TRBD2 (7 bases). With 1 base removed from V and 9 bases from J, the gap between germline ends came to 16 bases. Germline assignment: CDR1 SGHTA and CDR2 FQGNSA. The CDR3 extends over 15 amino acids. Written as DNA, the CDR3 is TGTGCCAGCAGCTTAGAGGGGGGGCCCTTCAGTGAGCAGTTCTTC. Protein sequence: CASSLEGGPFSEQFF.

The V call is TRBV5-1, the J call TRBJ2-1, with 9 bases identical to TRBD2. V lost 3 bases, J lost 0 bases, and 7 bases stayed unmatched. The CDR3 runs 17 residues. CDR1 and CDR2 (germline): SGHRS, YFSETQ. CDR3 loop: CASSWDSGGSSYNEQFF. CDR3 DNA: TGCGCCAGCAGCTGGGATAGCGGGGGAAGCTCCTACAATGAGCAGTTCTTC.

The chain combines TRBV5-5 with TRBJ1-2; the D gene is possibly TRBD1 (5 bases). The CDR3 totals 14 residues. Trimming stripped 6 bases from V and 6 bases from J, with 18 bases between. Germline-derived CDR1 and CDR2 are SGHKS and YYEKEE (reference sequence). CDR3: CASTVRGAQNGYTF. The CDR3 nucleotides are TGTGCCAGCACCGTCCGTGGGGCGCAGAATGGCTACACCTTC.

The chain couples TRBV5-1 to TRBJ2-1; the D is unclear. The CDR3 runs to 15 residues. The germline V gene encodes CDR1 SGHRS and CDR2 YFSETQ. Trimming removed 0 bases from V and 2 bases from J, with 9 bases in between. The DNA of the CDR3 is TGCGCCAGCAGCTTGGGGACCACCCCCTACAATGAGCAGTTCTTC. Its protein is CASSLGTTPYNEQFF.

The V and J genes are TRBV19 and TRBJ2-1, with D possibly being TRBD1 (7 bases). In germline, CDR1 is LNHDA, CDR2 SQIVND (reference sequence). The V end was cut by 10 bases, the J end by 5 bases, with 24 bases between. CDR3 length: 16 residues. For the CDR3, the DNA is TGTGCCACGTCACAGGTCCGGACAGGACTAAACAATGAGCAGTTCTTC. As protein: CATSQVRTGLNNEQFF.

The genes are TRBV4-1 and TRBJ2-7; D is unclear. The germline V and J ends were trimmed by 1 base and 0 bases, with 13 bases remaining between them. The germline V gene encodes CDR1 MGHRA and CDR2 YSYEKL. This CDR3 is built from 16 residues. The CDR3 DNA reads as TGCGCCAGCAGCCAAGGTATTCAGTCAAGCTCCTACGAGCAGTACTTC. Its protein is CASSQGIQSSSYEQYF.